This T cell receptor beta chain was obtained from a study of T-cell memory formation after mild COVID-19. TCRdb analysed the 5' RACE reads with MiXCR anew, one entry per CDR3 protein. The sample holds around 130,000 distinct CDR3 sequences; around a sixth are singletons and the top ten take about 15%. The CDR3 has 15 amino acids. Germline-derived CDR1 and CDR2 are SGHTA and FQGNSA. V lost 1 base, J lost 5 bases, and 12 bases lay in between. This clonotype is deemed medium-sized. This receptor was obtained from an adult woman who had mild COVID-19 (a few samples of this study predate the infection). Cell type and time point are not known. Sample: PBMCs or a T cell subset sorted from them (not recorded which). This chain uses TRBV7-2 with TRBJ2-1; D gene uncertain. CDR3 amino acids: CASSLVGGNDNEQFF. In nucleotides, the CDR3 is TGTGCCAGCAGCTTAGTTGGCGGAAACGACAATGAGCAGTTCTTC.